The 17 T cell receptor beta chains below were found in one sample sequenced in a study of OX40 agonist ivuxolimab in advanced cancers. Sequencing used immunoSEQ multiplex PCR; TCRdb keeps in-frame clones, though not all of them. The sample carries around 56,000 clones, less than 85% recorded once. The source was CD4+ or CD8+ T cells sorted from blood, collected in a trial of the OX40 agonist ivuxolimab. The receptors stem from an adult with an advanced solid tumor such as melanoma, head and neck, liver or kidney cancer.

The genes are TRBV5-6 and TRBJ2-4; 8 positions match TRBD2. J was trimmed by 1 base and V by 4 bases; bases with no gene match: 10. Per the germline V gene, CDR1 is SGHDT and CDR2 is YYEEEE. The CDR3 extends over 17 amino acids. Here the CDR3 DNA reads TGTGCCAGCAGCGACACACCCCGGGGGGGGGCCAAAAACATTCAGTACTTC. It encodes CASSDTPRGGAKNIQYF. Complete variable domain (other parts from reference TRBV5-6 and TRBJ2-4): DAGVTQSPTHLIKTRGQQVTLRCSPKSGHDTVSWYQQALGQGPQFIFQYYEEEERQRGNFPDRFSGHQFPNYSSELNVNALLLGDSALYLCASSDTPRGGAKNIQYFGAGTRLSVL.

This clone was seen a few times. DNA for the CDR3: TGTGCCAGCAGTATCCGGGACAGATACAATGAGCAGTTCTTC. It translates to CASSIRDRYNEQFF. The chain employs TRBV27 and TRBJ2-1; TRBD1 agrees at 7 bases. Looked up from germline, CDR1 is MNHEY and CDR2 is SMNVEV (reference sequence). V shed 5 bases and J 4 bases; nucleotides not matched to a gene: 5. The CDR3 loop spans 14 amino acids.

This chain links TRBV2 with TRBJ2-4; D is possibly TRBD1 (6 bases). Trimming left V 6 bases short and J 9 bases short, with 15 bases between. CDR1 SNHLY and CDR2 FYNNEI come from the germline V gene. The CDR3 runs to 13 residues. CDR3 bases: TGTGCCAGCAGGATAACAGGGATTGGCATTCAGTACTTC. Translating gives CASRITGIGIQYF.

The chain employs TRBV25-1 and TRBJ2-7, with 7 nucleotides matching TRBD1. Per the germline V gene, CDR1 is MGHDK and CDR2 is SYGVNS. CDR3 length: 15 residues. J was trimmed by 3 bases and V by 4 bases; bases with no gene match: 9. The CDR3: CASSVRTGAIYEQYF. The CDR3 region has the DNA TGTGCCAGCAGTGTCCGGACAGGCGCTATCTACGAGCAGTACTTC.

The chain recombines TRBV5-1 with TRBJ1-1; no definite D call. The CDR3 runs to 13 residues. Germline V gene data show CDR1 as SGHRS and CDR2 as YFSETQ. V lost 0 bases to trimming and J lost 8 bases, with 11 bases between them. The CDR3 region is CASSLVRDREAFF. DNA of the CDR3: TGCGCCAGCAGCTTGGTAAGGGATCGAGAAGCTTTCTTT.

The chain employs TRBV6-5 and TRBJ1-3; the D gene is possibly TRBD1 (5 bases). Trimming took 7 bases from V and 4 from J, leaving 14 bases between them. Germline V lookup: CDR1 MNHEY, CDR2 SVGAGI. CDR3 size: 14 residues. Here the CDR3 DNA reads TGTGCCAGCAAGGACGGGGGTCAAGGAAACACCATATATTTT. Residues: CASKDGGQGNTIYF.

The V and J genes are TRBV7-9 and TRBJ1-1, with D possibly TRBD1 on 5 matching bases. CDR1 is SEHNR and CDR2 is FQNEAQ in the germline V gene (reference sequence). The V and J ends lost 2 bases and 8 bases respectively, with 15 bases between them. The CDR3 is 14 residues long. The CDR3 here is CASSLRQGRTEAFF. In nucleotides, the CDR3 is TGTGCCAGCAGCTTACGTCAGGGAAGAACCGAAGCTTTCTTT.

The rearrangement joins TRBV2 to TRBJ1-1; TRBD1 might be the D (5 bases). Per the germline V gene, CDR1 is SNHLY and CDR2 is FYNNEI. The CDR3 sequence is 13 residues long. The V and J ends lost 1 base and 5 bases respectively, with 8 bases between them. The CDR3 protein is CASSEVGTTEAFF. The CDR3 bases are TGTGCCAGCAGTGAAGTGGGGACGACTGAAGCTTTCTTT.

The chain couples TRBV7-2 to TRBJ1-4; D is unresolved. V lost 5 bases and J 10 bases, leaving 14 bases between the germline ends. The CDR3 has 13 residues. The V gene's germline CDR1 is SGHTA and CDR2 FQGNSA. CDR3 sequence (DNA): TGTGCCAGCAGCCCTCCCTTGGAGGGAAAACTGTTTTTT. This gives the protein CASSPPLEGKLFF.

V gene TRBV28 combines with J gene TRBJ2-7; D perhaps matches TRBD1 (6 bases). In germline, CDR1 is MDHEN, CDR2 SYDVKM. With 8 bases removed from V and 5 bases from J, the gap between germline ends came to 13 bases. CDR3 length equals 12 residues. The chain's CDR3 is CASGSGVHEQYF. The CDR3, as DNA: TGTGCCAGCGGCTCAGGGGTCCACGAGCAGTACTTC.

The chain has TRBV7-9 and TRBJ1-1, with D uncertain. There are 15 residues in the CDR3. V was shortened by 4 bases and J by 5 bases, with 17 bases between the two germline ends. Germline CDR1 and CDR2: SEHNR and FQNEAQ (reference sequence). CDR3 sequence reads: CASSSGGRSWTEAFF. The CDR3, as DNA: TGTGCCAGCAGCTCCGGAGGGAGGTCGTGGACTGAAGCTTTCTTT.

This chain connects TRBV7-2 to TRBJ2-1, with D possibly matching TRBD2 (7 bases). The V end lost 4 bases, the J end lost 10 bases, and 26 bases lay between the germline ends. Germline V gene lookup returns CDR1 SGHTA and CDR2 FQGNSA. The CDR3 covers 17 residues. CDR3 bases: TGTGCCAGCAGCTCCTCCCTTCTTGGCGGGAGAAGGGGGGAGCAGTTCTTC. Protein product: CASSSSLLGGRRGEQFF.

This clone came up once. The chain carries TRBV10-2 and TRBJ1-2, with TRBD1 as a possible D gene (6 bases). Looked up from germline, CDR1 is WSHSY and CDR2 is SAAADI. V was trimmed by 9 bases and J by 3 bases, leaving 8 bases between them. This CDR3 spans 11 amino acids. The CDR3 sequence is CASRTDYGYTF. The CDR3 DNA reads TGCGCCAGTAGGACAGACTATGGCTACACCTTC.

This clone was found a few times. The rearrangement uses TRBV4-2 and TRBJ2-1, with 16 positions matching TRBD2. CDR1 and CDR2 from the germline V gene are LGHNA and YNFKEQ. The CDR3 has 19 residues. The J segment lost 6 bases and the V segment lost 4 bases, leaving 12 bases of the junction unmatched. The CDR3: CASSLLRGTSGRGTNEQFF. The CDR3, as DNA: TGTGCCAGCAGCCTCCTAAGGGGGACTAGCGGGAGGGGGACCAATGAGCAGTTCTTC.

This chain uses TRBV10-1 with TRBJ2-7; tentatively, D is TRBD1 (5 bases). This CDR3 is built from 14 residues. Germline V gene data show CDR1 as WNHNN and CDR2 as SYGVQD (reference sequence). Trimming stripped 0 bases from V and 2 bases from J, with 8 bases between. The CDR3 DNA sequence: TGCGCCAGCAGTGAGTCGGGCAGGGCCTACGAGCAGTACTTC. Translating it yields CASSESGRAYEQYF.

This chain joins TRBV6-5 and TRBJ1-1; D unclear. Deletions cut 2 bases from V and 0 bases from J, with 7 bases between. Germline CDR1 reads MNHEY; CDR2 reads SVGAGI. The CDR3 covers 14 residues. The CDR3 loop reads CASSYRLVNTEAFF. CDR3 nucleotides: TGTGCCAGCAGTTACAGGCTGGTGAACACTGAAGCTTTCTTT.

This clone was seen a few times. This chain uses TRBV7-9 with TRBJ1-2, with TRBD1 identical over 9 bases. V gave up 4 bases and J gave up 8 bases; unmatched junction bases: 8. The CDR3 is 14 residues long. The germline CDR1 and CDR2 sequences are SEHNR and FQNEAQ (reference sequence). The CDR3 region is CASSSYRGLGGYTF. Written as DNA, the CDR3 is TGTGCCAGCAGCTCCTACAGGGGGCTTGGCGGCTACACCTTC.